These T cell receptor beta chains were read from a single sample in a study of blood T cells in healthy people across ages. TCRdb reprocessed the 5' RACE reads with MiXCR, giving one entry per CDR3 protein. The profile shows about 1.7 million distinct CDR3 sequences, 28% of them singletons. Input material: blood. These TCRs come from a woman between 25 and 40 years old in good health. Both conserved end residues are part of each CDR3. Fields, in order: CDR3 protein, CDR3 DNA, J gene, D gene, V gene, clone size, CDR3 length. A D gene is named only where the DNA matches it firmly. Size tells how often a clone was seen (once, few, many) or the class of an expanded clone, and some rows leave it out.

CDR3aa: CASSDSRDRGDQETQYF; CDR3nt: TGTGCCAGCAGCGACTCCCGGGACAGGGGGGACCAAGAGACCCAGTACTTC; j_gene: TRBJ2-5; d_gene: TRBD1; v_gene: TRBV7-8; abundance: few; len: 17
CDR3aa: CASRERGGGFGPQHF; CDR3nt: TGTGCCAGCAGGGAACGAGGTGGGGGCTTTGGGCCCCAGCATTTT; j_gene: TRBJ1-5; d_gene: -; v_gene: TRBV28; abundance: -; len: 15
CDR3aa: CASSLSADRVGTNEKLFF; CDR3nt: TGTGCCAGCAGTTTATCAGCGGACAGGGTGGGGACTAATGAAAAACTGTTTTTT; j_gene: TRBJ1-4; d_gene: TRBD1; v_gene: TRBV27; abundance: -; len: 18
CDR3aa: CTSSVTGRETQYF; CDR3nt: TGCACCAGCAGCGTTACAGGGAGAGAGACCCAGTACTTC; j_gene: TRBJ2-5; d_gene: -; v_gene: TRBV5-1; abundance: -; len: 13
CDR3aa: CSVETSGGAVTQYF; CDR3nt: TGCAGCGTTGAGACTAGCGGGGGGGCAGTTACGCAGTATTTT; j_gene: TRBJ2-3; d_gene: TRBD2; v_gene: TRBV29-1; abundance: -; len: 14
CDR3aa: CASSVGTGVGPNYGYTF; CDR3nt: TGTGCCAGCAGCGTGGGGACAGGGGTTGGCCCTAACTATGGCTACACCTTC; j_gene: TRBJ1-2; d_gene: TRBD1; v_gene: TRBV9; abundance: -; len: 17
CDR3aa: CASSQEWDPPGYEQYF; CDR3nt: TGCGCCAGCAGCCAAGAGTGGGACCCTCCGGGTTACGAGCAGTACTTC; j_gene: TRBJ2-7; d_gene: -; v_gene: TRBV4-3; abundance: many; len: 16
CDR3aa: CSAAVGSSGYTF; CDR3nt: TGCAGCGCCGCCGTTGGATCGAGTGGCTACACCTTC; j_gene: TRBJ1-2; d_gene: -; v_gene: TRBV29-1; abundance: many; len: 12
CDR3aa: CASSVGDTRFQETQYF; CDR3nt: TGTGCCAGCAGCGTAGGGGACACCCGGTTCCAAGAGACCCAGTACTTC; j_gene: TRBJ2-5; d_gene: -; v_gene: TRBV9; abundance: -; len: 16
CDR3aa: CASSLGSPAEQYF; CDR3nt: TGCGCCAGCAGCTTGGGGTCTCCTGCCGAGCAGTACTTC; j_gene: TRBJ2-7; d_gene: -; v_gene: TRBV5-1; abundance: many; len: 13
CDR3aa: CASSVASDYNSPLHF; CDR3nt: TGTGCCAGCAGCGTAGCTTCAGACTATAATTCACCCCTCCACTTT; j_gene: TRBJ1-6; d_gene: -; v_gene: TRBV9; abundance: -; len: 15
CDR3aa: CATQQGYTEAFF; CDR3nt: TGTGCCACCCAACAGGGGTACACTGAAGCTTTCTTT; j_gene: TRBJ1-1; d_gene: TRBD1; v_gene: TRBV28; abundance: -; len: 12
CDR3aa: CAGSPSGKAGTKLYEQYF; CDR3nt: TGCGCCGGCAGTCCCTCGGGAAAGGCCGGGACCAAGCTCTACGAGCAGTACTTC; j_gene: TRBJ2-7; d_gene: -; v_gene: TRBV5-1; abundance: -; len: 18
CDR3aa: CAWSSRGLAAPQHF; CDR3nt: TGTGCCTGGAGTTCAAGGGGCTTAGCGGCGCCCCAGCATTTT; j_gene: TRBJ1-5; d_gene: -; v_gene: TRBV30; abundance: -; len: 14
CDR3aa: CASSPDPSGTDTQYF; CDR3nt: TGTGCCAGCAGCCCAGACCCCTCTGGCACAGATACGCAGTATTTT; j_gene: TRBJ2-3; d_gene: -; v_gene: TRBV6-5; abundance: -; len: 15
CDR3aa: CASSTTGLEQYF; CDR3nt: TGTGCCAGCAGCACGACAGGGCTCGAGCAGTACTTC; j_gene: TRBJ2-7; d_gene: TRBD1; v_gene: TRBV6-5; abundance: -; len: 12
CDR3aa: CASSQDIGGTGVGTPLHF; CDR3nt: TGTGCCAGCAGCCAAGATATTGGCGGGACAGGGGTTGGTACACCCCTCCACTTT; j_gene: TRBJ1-6; d_gene: TRBD1; v_gene: TRBV4-2; abundance: -; len: 18
CDR3aa: CATTRNYGYTF; CDR3nt: TGTGCCACCACAAGAAACTATGGCTACACCTTC; j_gene: TRBJ1-2; d_gene: -; v_gene: TRBV27; abundance: few; len: 11
CDR3aa: CAGGRASYEQYF; CDR3nt: TGTGCCGGGGGGAGAGCATCCTACGAGCAGTACTTC; j_gene: TRBJ2-7; d_gene: -; v_gene: TRBV30; abundance: -; len: 12
CDR3aa: CSARDRDTYNEQYF; CDR3nt: TGCAGTGCTAGAGATCGGGACACCTACAATGAGCAGTACTTC; j_gene: TRBJ2-7; d_gene: -; v_gene: TRBV20-1; abundance: -; len: 14
CDR3aa: CAWSEVGGYTF; CDR3nt: TGTGCCTGGAGTGAGGTTGGAGGCTACACCTTC; j_gene: TRBJ1-2; d_gene: -; v_gene: TRBV30; abundance: -; len: 11
CDR3aa: CASSQELAPLETQYF; CDR3nt: TGTGCCAGCAGCCAAGAACTAGCACCATTAGAGACCCAGTACTTC; j_gene: TRBJ2-5; d_gene: -; v_gene: TRBV4-2; abundance: many; len: 15
CDR3aa: CTSSQDWRGTKNIQYF; CDR3nt: TGCACCAGCAGCCAAGATTGGAGGGGAACCAAAAACATTCAGTACTTC; j_gene: TRBJ2-4; d_gene: -; v_gene: TRBV1; abundance: -; len: 16
CDR3aa: CASTGGAIEETQYF; CDR3nt: TGCGCCAGCACAGGGGGCGCAATTGAAGAGACCCAGTACTTC; j_gene: TRBJ2-5; d_gene: TRBD1; v_gene: TRBV5-1; abundance: many; len: 14
CDR3aa: CASSLDRVTGTEAFF; CDR3nt: TGCGCCAGCAGCTTAGACAGGGTAACGGGCACTGAAGCTTTCTTT; j_gene: TRBJ1-1; d_gene: TRBD1; v_gene: TRBV5-1; abundance: -; len: 15
CDR3aa: CASSFYGTVAVYGYTF; CDR3nt: TGTGCCAGCAGCTTTTATGGGACCGTCGCCGTCTATGGCTACACCTTC; j_gene: TRBJ1-2; d_gene: -; v_gene: TRBV5-6; abundance: few; len: 16
CDR3aa: CASSQVVPAHYGYTF; CDR3nt: TGCGCCAGCAGCCAAGTGGTCCCAGCCCACTATGGCTACACCTTC; j_gene: TRBJ1-2; d_gene: -; v_gene: TRBV4-1; abundance: many; len: 15
CDR3aa: CASSIRGNEKLFF; CDR3nt: TGTGCCAGCTCAATACGGGGGAATGAAAAACTGTTTTTT; j_gene: TRBJ1-4; d_gene: -; v_gene: TRBV12-3/TRBV12-4; abundance: few; len: 13
CDR3aa: CSARDREGKLFF; CDR3nt: TGCAGTGCTAGAGACAGGGAAGGGAAACTGTTTTTT; j_gene: TRBJ1-4; d_gene: -; v_gene: TRBV20-1; abundance: -; len: 12
CDR3aa: CASSLAGGFSTGELFF; CDR3nt: TGTGCCAGCAGTCTAGCGGGAGGATTTTCTACCGGGGAGCTGTTTTTT; j_gene: TRBJ2-2; d_gene: TRBD2; v_gene: TRBV6-5; abundance: -; len: 16
CDR3aa: CASSNRQTGRRGYEQYF; CDR3nt: TGTGCCAGCAGCAATCGGCAAACAGGGCGCCGGGGCTACGAGCAGTACTTC; j_gene: TRBJ2-7; d_gene: -; v_gene: TRBV21-1; abundance: once; len: 17
CDR3aa: CASSYAQTIQETQYF; CDR3nt: TGTGCCAGCAGTTATGCGCAAACCATCCAAGAGACCCAGTACTTC; j_gene: TRBJ2-5; d_gene: -; v_gene: TRBV6-2/TRBV6-3; abundance: few; len: 15
CDR3aa: CASSLAGLENIQYF; CDR3nt: TGCGCCAGCAGCCTGGCGGGATTGGAAAACATTCAGTACTTC; j_gene: TRBJ2-4; d_gene: -; v_gene: TRBV5-1; abundance: many; len: 14
CDR3aa: CASSSGQYQETQYF; CDR3nt: TGTGCCAGCAGTTCGGGACAGTACCAAGAGACCCAGTACTTC; j_gene: TRBJ2-5; d_gene: TRBD1; v_gene: TRBV5-1; abundance: many; len: 14
CDR3aa: CASSLILGPGELFF; CDR3nt: TGTGCCAGCAGCTTAATTTTAGGGCCCGGGGAGCTGTTTTTT; j_gene: TRBJ2-2; d_gene: -; v_gene: TRBV5-5; abundance: -; len: 14
CDR3aa: CASSVGRGGRNEQFF; CDR3nt: TGTGCCAGCAGCGTAGGTAGAGGAGGGAGAAATGAGCAGTTCTTC; j_gene: TRBJ2-1; d_gene: -; v_gene: TRBV9; abundance: -; len: 15
CDR3aa: CASSFRTSGRRETQYF; CDR3nt: TGTGCCAGCAGCTTTCGAACTAGCGGGAGGAGAGAGACCCAGTACTTC; j_gene: TRBJ2-5; d_gene: TRBD2; v_gene: TRBV11-2; abundance: once; len: 16
CDR3aa: CASSEDSPQETQYF; CDR3nt: TGTGCCAGCAGTGAAGACAGTCCTCAAGAGACCCAGTACTTC; j_gene: TRBJ2-5; d_gene: -; v_gene: TRBV2; abundance: -; len: 14
CDR3aa: CSVPNYGYTF; CDR3nt: TGCAGCGTTCCCAACTATGGCTACACCTTC; j_gene: TRBJ1-2; d_gene: -; v_gene: TRBV20-1; abundance: few; len: 10
CDR3aa: CASSFRQVGDTQYF; CDR3nt: TGTGCCAGCAGCTTCCGGCAGGTGGGGGATACGCAGTATTTT; j_gene: TRBJ2-3; d_gene: -; v_gene: TRBV11-2; abundance: -; len: 14
CDR3aa: CAIREGQNSPLHF; CDR3nt: TGTGCCATCAGGGAGGGACAGAATTCACCCCTCCACTTT; j_gene: TRBJ1-6; d_gene: TRBD1; v_gene: TRBV10-3; abundance: few; len: 13
CDR3aa: CSARDGLAPQETQYF; CDR3nt: TGCAGTGCTAGAGATGGCCTAGCGCCCCAAGAGACCCAGTACTTC; j_gene: TRBJ2-5; d_gene: -; v_gene: TRBV20-1; abundance: -; len: 15
CDR3aa: CASSFGSGMYEQYF; CDR3nt: TGTGCCAGCAGCTTCGGTAGCGGGATGTACGAGCAGTACTTC; j_gene: TRBJ2-7; d_gene: TRBD2; v_gene: TRBV7-2; abundance: many; len: 14
CDR3aa: CAISESRGESGYTF; CDR3nt: TGTGCCATCAGTGAGTCTCGTGGGGAGTCGGGCTACACCTTC; j_gene: TRBJ1-2; d_gene: -; v_gene: TRBV10-3; abundance: few; len: 14
CDR3aa: CASCRAGGQTDTQYF; CDR3nt: TGCGCCAGCTGCAGGGCGGGGGGGCAGACAGATACGCAGTATTTT; j_gene: TRBJ2-3; d_gene: TRBD2; v_gene: TRBV5-1; abundance: -; len: 15